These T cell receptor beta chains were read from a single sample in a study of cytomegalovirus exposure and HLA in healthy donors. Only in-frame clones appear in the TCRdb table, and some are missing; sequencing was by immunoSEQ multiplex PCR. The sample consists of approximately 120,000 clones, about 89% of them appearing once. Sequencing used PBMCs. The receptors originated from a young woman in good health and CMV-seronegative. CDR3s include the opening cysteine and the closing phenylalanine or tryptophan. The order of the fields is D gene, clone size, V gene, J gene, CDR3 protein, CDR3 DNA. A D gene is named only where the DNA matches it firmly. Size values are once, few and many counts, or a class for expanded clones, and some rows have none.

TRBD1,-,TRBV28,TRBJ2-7,CASSQTGTGNEQYF,TGTGCCAGCAGTCAAACCGGGACAGGGAACGAGCAGTACTTC
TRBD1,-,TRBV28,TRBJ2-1,CASSLDRMYNEQFF,TGTGCCAGCAGTTTGGACAGGATGTACAATGAGCAGTTCTTC
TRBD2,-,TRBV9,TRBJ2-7,CASSGGLGYEQYF,TGTGCCAGCAGCGGGGGACTAGGTTACGAGCAGTACTTC
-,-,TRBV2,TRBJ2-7,CASSEASWPYEQYF,TGTGCCAGCAGTGAAGCTAGCTGGCCCTACGAGCAGTACTTC
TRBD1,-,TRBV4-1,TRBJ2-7,CASSQGRQGSSYEQYF,TGCGCCAGCAGCCAAGGTAGACAGGGGAGCTCCTACGAGCAGTACTTC
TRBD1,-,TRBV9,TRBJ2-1,CASRDGTGNYNEQFF,TGTGCCAGCAGGGATGGGACAGGGAACTACAATGAGCAGTTCTTC
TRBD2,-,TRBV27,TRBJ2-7,CASRSRLAGVEQYF,TGTGCCAGCAGGTCAAGACTAGCGGGAGTTGAGCAGTACTTC
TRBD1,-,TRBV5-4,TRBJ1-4,CASSSTGAGEKLFF,TGTGCCAGCAGCTCGACAGGGGCGGGTGAAAAACTGTTTTTT
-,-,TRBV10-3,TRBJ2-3,CAIRGLISSNDTQYF,TGTGCCATCAGGGGACTCATCTCCTCAAATGATACGCAGTATTTT
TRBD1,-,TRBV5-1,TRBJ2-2,CASSLYRGTGELFF,TGCGCCAGCAGCCTCTACAGGGGTACCGGGGAGCTGTTTTTT
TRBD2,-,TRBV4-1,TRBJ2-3,CASSLTAGATDTQYF,TGCGCCAGCAGCCTCACAGCGGGAGCGACAGATACGCAGTATTTT
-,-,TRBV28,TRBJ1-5,CASSPKTGWNQPQHF,TGTGCCAGCAGTCCCAAAACAGGGTGGAATCAGCCCCAGCATTTT
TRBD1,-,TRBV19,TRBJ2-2,CATDRANTGELFF,TGTGCCACGGACAGGGCGAACACCGGGGAGCTGTTTTTT
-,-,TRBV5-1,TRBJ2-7,CASSSFPPTGPSYEQYF,TGCGCCAGCAGCTCTTTTCCCCCTACAGGACCTTCCTACGAGCAGTACTTC
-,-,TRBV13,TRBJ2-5,CASSLGRGTQYF,TGTGCCAGCAGCTTAGGGAGAGGGACCCAGTACTTC
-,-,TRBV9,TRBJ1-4,CASSVGGATNEKLFF,TGTGCCAGCAGCGTAGGCGGTGCAACTAATGAAAAACTGTTTTTT
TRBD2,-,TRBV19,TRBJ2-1,CASSPSGRKLDNEQFF,TGTGCCAGTAGCCCTTCCGGGAGGAAATTGGACAATGAGCAGTTCTTC
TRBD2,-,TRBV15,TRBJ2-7,CATSRAAGVYEQYF,TGTGCCACCAGCAGAGCAGCGGGAGTCTACGAGCAGTACTTC
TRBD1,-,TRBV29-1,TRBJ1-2,CSVEGVDRDYGYTF,TGCAGCGTCGAGGGGGTGGACAGGGACTATGGCTACACCTTC
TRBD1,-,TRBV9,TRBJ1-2,CASSVTRQGAGGYTF,TGTGCCAGCAGCGTCACTAGGCAGGGGGCAGGGGGCTACACCTTC
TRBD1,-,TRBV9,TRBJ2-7,CASSVGQGERTYEQYF,TGTGCCAGCAGCGTAGGACAGGGGGAACGAACCTACGAGCAGTACTTC
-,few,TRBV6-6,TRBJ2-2,CASNRGTGELFF,TGTGCCAGCAATAGGGGGACCGGGGAGCTGTTTTTT
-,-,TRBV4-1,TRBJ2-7,CASSPSFSGSTYEQYF,TGCGCCAGCAGCCCAAGTTTCAGCGGATCTACCTACGAGCAGTACTTC
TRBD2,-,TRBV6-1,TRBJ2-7,CASSRTSGYAYEQYF,TGTGCCAGCAGTAGGACTAGCGGGTATGCCTACGAGCAGTACTTC
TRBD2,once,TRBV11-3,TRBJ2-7,CASSSSGPLYEQYF,TGTGCCAGCAGTTCTAGCGGCCCCCTCTACGAGCAGTACTTC
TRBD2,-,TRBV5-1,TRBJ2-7,CARQREGHREQYF,TGCGCCAGGCAGCGGGAGGGCCATCGGGAGCAGTACTTC
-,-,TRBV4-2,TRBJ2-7,CASSHREDAGYEQYF,TGTGCCAGCAGCCATCGAGAGGACGCGGGATACGAGCAGTACTTC
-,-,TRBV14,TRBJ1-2,CASSQVGQLYGYTF,TGTGCCAGCAGCCAAGTGGGCCAGCTCTATGGCTACACCTTC
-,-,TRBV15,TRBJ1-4,CATSREKTATNEKLFF,TGTGCCACCAGCAGAGAAAAGACAGCAACTAATGAAAAACTGTTTTTT
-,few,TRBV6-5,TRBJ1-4,CASSSGTARGKLFF,TGTGCCAGCAGTTCGGGGACCGCGCGGGGGAAACTGTTTTTT
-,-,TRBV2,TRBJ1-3,CASWSGGVSGNTIYF,TGTGCCAGCTGGTCGGGGGGTGTTTCTGGAAACACCATATATTTT
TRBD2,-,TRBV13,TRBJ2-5,CASSFREGQETQYF,TGTGCCAGCAGCTTCCGGGAGGGCCAAGAGACCCAGTACTTC
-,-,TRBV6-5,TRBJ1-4,CASRPAGTTNEKLFF,TGTGCCAGCAGACCGGCGGGGACAACTAATGAAAAACTGTTTTTT
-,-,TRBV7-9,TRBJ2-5,CASSLSGSWETQYF,TGTGCCAGCAGCTTATCCGGGAGTTGGGAGACCCAGTACTTC
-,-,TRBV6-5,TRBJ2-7,CASRREDSPSYEQYF,TGTGCCAGCAGACGCGAGGACTCTCCTTCCTACGAGCAGTACTTC
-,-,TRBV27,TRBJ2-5,CASSFGGSLGETQYF,TGTGCCAGCAGTTTTGGAGGGAGTTTGGGAGAGACCCAGTACTTC
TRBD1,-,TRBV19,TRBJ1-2,CASQPTGGLGYTF,TGTGCCAGCCAACCAACAGGGGGCTTGGGCTACACCTTC
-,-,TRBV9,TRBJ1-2,CASISLRWGYTF,TGTGCCAGCATCTCACTCCGCTGGGGCTACACCTTC